The 27 T cell receptor beta chains presented below share a single source sample, sequenced in a study of identical twins. MiXCR was run by TCRdb on the 5' RACE reads, yielding one entry per CDR3 protein. This sample has roughly 690,000 distinct CDR3 sequences; roughly 6% occur once, and the top ten carry 1.5% to 2%. Sequenced: naive T cells sorted from blood. These TCRs come from a man aged 18 to 29 in good health.

With regard to this clonotype: This may arise from a read error, as a much more abundant clone is one base away. The genes are TRBV29-1 and TRBJ2-2, with 7 bases matching TRBD2. Germline V lookup: CDR1 SQVTM, CDR2 ANQGSEA. The CDR3 has 14 residues. CDR3 nucleotide sequence: TGCAGCGTTTCAAAGGGAGGGAACACCGAGGAGCTGTTTTTT. Translation: CSVSKGGNTEELFF.

The V and J genes are TRBV7-2 and TRBJ2-1; D may correspond to TRBD1 or TRBD2 (5 bases each). The V end was cut by 2 bases, the J end by 4 bases, with 12 bases between. There are 15 residues in the CDR3. The V gene's germline CDR1 is SGHTA and CDR2 FQGNSA. The CDR3 loop reads CASSLLSGTYNEQFF. CDR3 nucleotides: TGTGCCAGCAGCTTACTTTCCGGGACGTACAATGAGCAGTTCTTC. The full variable domain, its missing parts supplied by reference TRBV7-2 and TRBJ2-1, is GAGVSQSPSNKVTEKGKDVELRCDPISGHTALYWYRQSLGQGLEFLIYFQGNSAPDKSGLPSDRFSAERTGGSVSTLTIQRTQQEDSAVYLCASSLLSGTYNEQFFGPGTRLTVL.

The sample holds a few counts of this clonotype. The V call is TRBV13, the J call TRBJ2-3, with TRBD2 matching 9 bases. CDR1 and CDR2 (germline): PRHDT, FYEKMQ (reference sequence). V trimming: 2 bases; J trimming: 6 bases; junction bases outside the gene matches: 12. CDR3 length: 17 amino acids. CDR3 bases: TGTGCCAGCAGCTTACGTTCCGGGACTAGCCGAGGGGATACGCAGTATTTT. Translation: CASSLRSGTSRGDTQYF. Variable domain in full (rest from reference TRBV13 and TRBJ2-3): AAGVIQSPRHLIKEKRETATLKCYPIPRHDTVYWYQQGPGQDPQFLISFYEKMQSDKGSIPDRFSAQQFSDYHSELNMSSLELGDSALYFCASSLRSGTSRGDTQYFGPGTRLTVL.

This clonotype was recorded a few times. This chain uses TRBV30 with TRBJ1-5; D is perhaps TRBD1 (6 bases). The V end lost 5 bases, the J end lost 10 bases, and 18 bases lay between the germline ends. The CDR3 runs 13 residues. Germline lookup yields CDR1 GTSNPN and CDR2 SVGIG (reference sequence). The CDR3 DNA reads as TGTGCCTGGGGTAACAGGGCCTCGGGCCCCCAGCATTTT. Protein sequence: CAWGNRASGPQHF.

This clonotype was found many times. This sequence joins TRBV5-6 and TRBJ2-5, with D perhaps assigned TRBD1 or TRBD2 (5 bases each). Germline CDR1 SGHDT, CDR2 YYEEEE. Trimming took 0 bases from V and 3 from J, leaving 12 bases between them. This CDR3 region has 15 residues. The CDR3 DNA reads as TGTGCCAGCAGCTTGGTAGCAGGGACGGAAGAGACCCAGTACTTC. This sequence encodes CASSLVAGTEETQYF.

This clonotype has only a few counts. The V and J genes are TRBV7-2 and TRBJ1-2; TRBD1 aligns across 7 bases. The CDR3 is 15 residues long. CDR1 and CDR2 (germline): SGHTA, FQGNSA. Germline trimming cut 1 base from V and 3 bases from J; bases unmatched to any gene: 5. CDR3 DNA sequence: TGTGCCAGCAGCTTAGATAGAGGGGGCGACTATGGCTACACCTTC. Protein: CASSLDRGGDYGYTF.

The gene calls are TRBV3-1 and TRBJ2-7; tentative D call: TRBD2 (6 bases). Germline V gives CDR1 LGHDT, CDR2 YNNKEL (reference sequence). The CDR3 runs 13 residues. V was shortened by 2 bases and J by 7 bases, with 12 bases between the two germline ends. DNA for the CDR3: TGTGCCAGCAGCCAATCGGAGGGGTGGGAGCAGTACTTC. This sequence encodes CASSQSEGWEQYF.

This clonotype has more than one count but fewer than ten. The chain joins TRBV2 to TRBJ2-7, with D possibly called TRBD1 or TRBD2 (5 bases each). Germline CDR1 is SNHLY and CDR2 is FYNNEI. CDR3 length equals 13 residues. V was cut by 7 bases and J by 1 base, with 11 bases left in between. The CDR3 protein is CASTRDGSYEQYV. CDR3 sequence (DNA): TGTGCCAGCACCAGGGACGGGTCCTACGAGCAGTACGTC.

J is TRBJ2-1 and V is TRBV2, with D perhaps TRBD1 or TRBD2 (5 bases each). V gave up 6 bases and J gave up 10 bases, with 16 bases separating them. CDR1 is SNHLY, CDR2 FYNNEI, per germline. CDR3 length: 13 residues. The CDR3 bases are TGTGCCAGCAGAGTCGGGGCAACCCAAGAGCAGTTCTTC. Its translation is CASRVGATQEQFF. The whole variable domain, filled in from reference TRBV2 and TRBJ2-1, reads EPEVTQTPSHQVTQMGQEVILRCVPISNHLYFYWYRQILGQKVEFLVSFYNNEISEKSEIFDDQFSVERPDGSNFTLKIRSTKLEDSAMYFCASRVGATQEQFFGPGTRLTVL.

This clonotype was counted at least ten times. J is TRBJ2-7 and V is TRBV5-1, with a weak D call TRBD2 (6 bases). The germline V and J ends were trimmed by 3 bases and 1 base, with 14 bases remaining between them. The CDR3 sequence is 15 residues long. Germline V gene sequence: CDR1 SGHRS, CDR2 YFSETQ. CDR3 region: CASSWLSGDSYEQYF. The CDR3 DNA is TGCGCCAGCAGCTGGCTTTCGGGAGATTCCTACGAGCAGTACTTC.

This clonotype was seen repeatedly, ten times or more. The genes are TRBV6-5 and TRBJ1-1; D is ambiguous. The V gene's germline CDR1 is MNHEY and CDR2 SVGAGI. CDR3 length equals 19 residues. V lost 0 bases, J lost 5 bases, and 25 bases lay in between. This CDR3 reads CASSYSMSTTSLVSTEAFF. The CDR3 DNA follows: TGTGCCAGCAGTTACTCGATGAGTACGACGTCCCTTGTTAGTACTGAAGCTTTCTTT.

CDR3 in amino acids: CASSLDRDRDTDTQYF. Here the CDR3 DNA reads TGTGCCAGCAGTTTAGATAGGGACAGGGACACAGATACGCAGTATTTT. This chain uses TRBV12-3 or TRBV12-4 with TRBJ2-3; 9 bases are shared with TRBD1. J lost 2 bases, V lost 1 base, and 4 bases had no gene match. This CDR3 comprises 16 residues.

This clonotype has a count of ten or more. The V gene is TRBV29-1, the J gene TRBJ2-5; D is undetermined. The CDR3 is made up of 14 amino acids. CDR1 and CDR2 from the germline V gene are SQVTM and ANQGSEA. The V end lost 4 bases, the J end lost 3 bases, and 15 bases lay between the germline ends. The CDR3 here is CSVVVLAHEETQYF. In DNA form, the CDR3 reads TGCAGCGTTGTAGTGTTGGCGCACGAAGAGACCCAGTACTTC.

A word on this clonotype: A single base separates this from a much larger clone, so it may be a read error. This sequence joins TRBV3-1 and TRBJ2-7; a weak D match, TRBD2 (6 bases). V was clipped by 1 base and J by 2 bases, with 9 bases between them. The CDR3 spans 14 residues. CDR1 and CDR2 from the germline V gene are LGHDT and YNNKEL (reference sequence). Here the CDR3 reads CASSQGRLAYEQYF. For the CDR3, the DNA is TGTGCCAGCAGCCAAGGTAGACTAGCCTACGAGCAGTACTTC.

This clonotype was counted many times. This chain uses TRBV24-1 with TRBJ2-1; D gene unclear. The CDR3 has 18 amino acids. Germline-derived CDR1 and CDR2 are KGHDR and SFDVKD. Trimming removed 3 bases from V and 6 bases from J, with 23 bases in between. CDR3 amino acids: CATSDRLSSARPSNEQFF. The CDR3 DNA reads TGTGCCACCAGTGATCGCCTCAGCTCTGCGCGTCCATCCAATGAGCAGTTCTTC.

This clonotype was recorded at least ten times. The rearrangement joins TRBV5-1 to TRBJ2-5, with 7 bases matching TRBD2. CDR1 is SGHRS and CDR2 is YFSETQ in the germline V gene. The CDR3 is 15 amino acids. After removal of 8 bases from V and 3 bases from J, the junction contained 13 bases not matched to a gene. DNA of the CDR3: TGCGCCAGAAAACCTCCCTATGGGGGGGAAGAGACCCAGTACTTC. Translating gives CARKPPYGGEETQYF.

This chain uses TRBV11-2 with TRBJ2-1, with 7 bases lining up with TRBD2. Germline V gives CDR1 SGHAT, CDR2 FQNNGV. Trimming cost V 5 bases and J 4 bases; bases outside gene matches: 11. The CDR3 is made up of 16 amino acids. The CDR3 DNA reads TGTGCCAGCAGCAAACAAACTAGCGTACCATACAATGAGCAGTTCTTC. Protein: CASSKQTSVPYNEQFF.

This clonotype was observed at least ten times. The CDR3 DNA sequence: TGTGCCAGCAGCTTGGGGTCGGTAGGGCGGGATGAGCAGTTCTTC. This gives the protein CASSLGSVGRDEQFF. The rearrangement joins TRBV12-3 or TRBV12-4 to TRBJ2-1, with a possible D match to TRBD2 (5 bases). Between the trimmed V and J ends, which lost 6 bases and 8 bases, there was a span of 20 bases. This CDR3 region has 15 residues.

The chain has TRBV7-6 and TRBJ2-7; 10 bases are a match to TRBD1. In germline, CDR1 is SGHVS, CDR2 FNYEAQ. The ends lost 5 bases at V and 2 bases at J; junction bases unmatched: 6. The CDR3 length is 15 residues. CDR3 bases: TGTGCCAGCAGCCAAGGGACAGGGGATACCTACGAGCAGTACTTC. Its protein is CASSQGTGDTYEQYF.

This clonotype was counted many times. V and J are TRBV7-2 and TRBJ2-7; D unclear. Trimming removed 5 bases from V and 6 bases from J, with 20 bases in between. Germline CDR1 and CDR2: SGHTA and FQGNSA. The CDR3 extends over 15 amino acids. The CDR3 sequence is CASSDVHQPRSEQYF. Here the CDR3 DNA reads TGTGCCAGCAGCGACGTCCACCAACCAAGAAGCGAGCAGTACTTC.

This clonotype was seen repeatedly, ten times or more. This chain uses TRBV20-1 with TRBJ1-2, with D tentatively TRBD1 (6 bases). Trimming cost V 6 bases and J 7 bases, with 18 bases left between them. The CDR3 length is 13 residues. CDR1 is DFQATT, CDR2 SNEGSKA, per germline (reference sequence). The CDR3 loop reads CSATGTPAGGYTF. In DNA form, the CDR3 reads TGCAGTGCAACCGGGACACCGGCCGGTGGCTACACCTTC.

The sample holds a few counts of this clonotype. The chain recombines TRBV5-5 with TRBJ1-6, with TRBD1 matching 11 bases. The germline gives CDR1 SGHKS, CDR2 YYEKEE (reference sequence). After removal of 4 bases from V and 9 bases from J, the junction contained 9 bases not matched to a gene. The CDR3 covers 16 residues. This CDR3 reads CASSRRTGGISSPLHF. DNA for the CDR3: TGTGCCAGCAGCCGCAGGACAGGGGGCATCTCTTCACCCCTCCACTTT. The complete variable domain, with remaining parts taken from reference TRBV5-5 and TRBJ1-6, reads DAGVTQSPTHLIKTRGQQVTLRCSPISGHKSVSWYQQVLGQGPQFIFQYYEKEERGRGNFPDRFSARQFPNYSSELNVNALLLGDSALYLCASSRRTGGISSPLHFGNGTRLTVT.

This clonotype was detected ten times or more. The gene calls are TRBV18 and TRBJ1-6; D uncertain. This CDR3 is built from 15 residues. V was clipped by 4 bases and J by 7 bases, with 14 bases between them. Germline CDR1 reads KGHSH; CDR2 reads LQKENI. The DNA for the CDR3 is TGTGCCAGCTCACGGGAGGGAGCGAGCAATTCACCCCTCCACTTT. Translated: CASSREGASNSPLHF.

The rearrangement joins TRBV28 to TRBJ2-1, with TRBD2 as a possible D gene (5 bases). Germline values: CDR1 MDHEN, CDR2 SYDVKM. CDR3 size: 13 residues. V lost 3 bases and J 10 bases, leaving 13 bases between the germline ends. The chain's CDR3 is CASSFRESGEQFF. DNA of the CDR3: TGTGCCAGCAGTTTTCGGGAATCCGGGGAGCAGTTCTTC.

There are many counts of this clonotype. The gene calls are TRBV12-3 or TRBV12-4 and TRBJ2-7; 7 positions match TRBD2. J lost 0 bases, V lost 6 bases, and 2 bases had no gene match. This CDR3 is built from 13 residues. CDR3 residues: CASRQRGSYEQYF. CDR3 nucleotide sequence: TGTGCCAGCAGACAGCGGGGCTCCTACGAGCAGTACTTC.

This clonotype has a count of ten or more. V gene TRBV29-1 combines with J gene TRBJ1-5, with a weak D call TRBD1 (6 bases). Germline V gene data show CDR1 as SQVTM and CDR2 as ANQGSEA. With 4 bases removed from V and 5 bases from J, the gap between germline ends came to 15 bases. The CDR3 is 14 residues long. The CDR3 nucleotides are TGCAGCGTTGCGGGGACGACAGGAGATCAGCCCCAGCATTTT. Translation: CSVAGTTGDQPQHF.

The V call is TRBV6-1, the J call TRBJ2-5, with TRBD1 matching over 9 bases. The J segment lost 4 bases and the V segment lost 2 bases, leaving 5 bases of the junction unmatched. CDR1 is MNHNS, CDR2 SASEGT, per germline. The CDR3 consists of 15 residues. The CDR3 spells CASSELTGGGETQYF. The DNA of the CDR3 is TGTGCCAGCAGTGAACTTACAGGGGGCGGAGAGACCCAGTACTTC.